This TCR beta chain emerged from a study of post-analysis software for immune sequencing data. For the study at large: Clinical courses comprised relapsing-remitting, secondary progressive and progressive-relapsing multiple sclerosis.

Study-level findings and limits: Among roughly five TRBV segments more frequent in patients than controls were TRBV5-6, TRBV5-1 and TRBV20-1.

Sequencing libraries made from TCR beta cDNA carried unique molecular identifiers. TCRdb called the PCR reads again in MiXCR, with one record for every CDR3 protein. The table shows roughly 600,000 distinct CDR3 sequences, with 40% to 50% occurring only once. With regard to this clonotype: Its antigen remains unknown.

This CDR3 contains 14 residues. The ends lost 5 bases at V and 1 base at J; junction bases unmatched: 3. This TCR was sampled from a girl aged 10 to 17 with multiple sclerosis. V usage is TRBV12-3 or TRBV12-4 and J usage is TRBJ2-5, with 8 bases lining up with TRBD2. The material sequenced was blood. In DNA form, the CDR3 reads TGTGCCAGCAGTATGGGACTAGTCCAAGAGACCCAGTACTTC. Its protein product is CASSMGLVQETQYF.